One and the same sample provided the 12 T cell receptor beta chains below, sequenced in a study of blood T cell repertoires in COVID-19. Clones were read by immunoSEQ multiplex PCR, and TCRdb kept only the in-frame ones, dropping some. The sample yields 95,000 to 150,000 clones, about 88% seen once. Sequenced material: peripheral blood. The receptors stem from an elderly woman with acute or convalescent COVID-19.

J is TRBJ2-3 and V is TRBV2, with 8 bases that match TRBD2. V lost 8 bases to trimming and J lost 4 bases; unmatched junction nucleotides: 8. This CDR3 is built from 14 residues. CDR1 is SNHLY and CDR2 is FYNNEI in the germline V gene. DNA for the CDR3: TGTGCCAGCGCGACCGGGACTAGTCCAGATACGCAGTATTTT. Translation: CASATGTSPDTQYF.

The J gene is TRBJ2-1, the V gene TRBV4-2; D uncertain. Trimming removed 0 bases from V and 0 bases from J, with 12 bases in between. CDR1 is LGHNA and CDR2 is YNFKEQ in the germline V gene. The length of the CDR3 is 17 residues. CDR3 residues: CASSQENIESSYNEQFF. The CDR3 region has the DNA TGTGCCAGCAGCCAAGAAAATATAGAAAGCTCCTACAATGAGCAGTTCTTC.

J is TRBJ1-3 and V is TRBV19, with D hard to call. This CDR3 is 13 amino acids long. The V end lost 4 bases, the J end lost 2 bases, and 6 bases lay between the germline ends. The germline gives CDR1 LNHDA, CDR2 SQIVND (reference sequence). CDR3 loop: CASSTIPGNTIYF. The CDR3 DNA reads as TGTGCCAGTAGTACCATCCCTGGAAACACCATATATTTT.

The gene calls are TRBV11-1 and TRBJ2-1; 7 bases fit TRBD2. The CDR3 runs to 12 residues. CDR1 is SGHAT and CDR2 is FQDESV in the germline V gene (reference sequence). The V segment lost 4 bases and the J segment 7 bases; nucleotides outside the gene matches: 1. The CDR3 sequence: CASSSGGNEQFF. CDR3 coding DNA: TGTGCCAGCAGCTCGGGGGGTAATGAGCAGTTCTTC.

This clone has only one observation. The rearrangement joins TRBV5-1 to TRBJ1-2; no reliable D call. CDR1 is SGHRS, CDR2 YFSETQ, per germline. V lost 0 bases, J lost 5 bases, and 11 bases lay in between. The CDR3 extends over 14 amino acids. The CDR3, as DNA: TGCGCCAGCAGCTTGGATTTCCAGAATTATGGCTACACCTTC. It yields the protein CASSLDFQNYGYTF.

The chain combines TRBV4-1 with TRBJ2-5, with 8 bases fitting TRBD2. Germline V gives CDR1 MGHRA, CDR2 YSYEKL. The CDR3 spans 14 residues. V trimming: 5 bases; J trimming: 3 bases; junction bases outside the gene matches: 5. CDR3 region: CASSRPGLEETQYF. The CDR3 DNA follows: TGCGCCAGCAGCAGGCCGGGACTAGAAGAGACCCAGTACTTC.

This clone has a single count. CDR3 sequence reads: CASSPRQGLHTDTQYF. The CDR3 nucleotides read TGTGCCAGCAGCCCCCGACAGGGTTTACACACAGATACGCAGTATTTT. The rearrangement uses TRBV9 and TRBJ2-3; TRBD1 agrees at 7 bases. The length of the CDR3 is 16 residues. From germline, CDR1 is SGDLS and CDR2 YYNGEE. V trimming: 4 bases; J trimming: 2 bases; junction bases outside the gene matches: 10.

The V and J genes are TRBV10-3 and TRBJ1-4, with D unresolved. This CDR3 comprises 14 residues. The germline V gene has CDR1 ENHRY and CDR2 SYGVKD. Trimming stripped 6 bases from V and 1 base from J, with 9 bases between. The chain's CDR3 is CAIRPSETNEKLFF. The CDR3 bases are TGTGCCATCAGACCCAGTGAAACTAATGAAAAACTGTTTTTT.

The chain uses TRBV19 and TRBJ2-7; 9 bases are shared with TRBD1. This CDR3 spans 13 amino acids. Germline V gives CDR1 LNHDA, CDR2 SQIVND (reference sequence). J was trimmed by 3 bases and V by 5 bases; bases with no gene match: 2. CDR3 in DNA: TGTGCCAGTAGTTGGACAGGGGACTACGAGCAGTACTTC. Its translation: CASSWTGDYEQYF.

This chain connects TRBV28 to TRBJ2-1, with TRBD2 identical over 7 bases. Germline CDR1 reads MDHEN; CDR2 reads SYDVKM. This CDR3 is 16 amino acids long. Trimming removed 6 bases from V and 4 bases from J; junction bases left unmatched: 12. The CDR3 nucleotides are TGTGCCAGCAGCCCCCACGGCGGGAGTTCATACAATGAGCAGTTCTTC. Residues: CASSPHGGSSYNEQFF.

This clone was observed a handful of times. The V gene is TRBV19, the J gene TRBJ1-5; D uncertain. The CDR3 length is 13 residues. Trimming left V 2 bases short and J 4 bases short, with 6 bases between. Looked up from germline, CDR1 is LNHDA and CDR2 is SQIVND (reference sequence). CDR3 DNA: TGTGCCAGTAGTATACTAATAAATCAGCCCCAGCATTTT. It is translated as CASSILINQPQHF.

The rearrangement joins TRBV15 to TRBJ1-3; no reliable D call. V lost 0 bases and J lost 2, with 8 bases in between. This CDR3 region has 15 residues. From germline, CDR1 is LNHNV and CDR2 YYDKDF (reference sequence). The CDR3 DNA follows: TGTGCCACCAGCAGAGATCGGTTTGCTGGAAACACCATATATTTT. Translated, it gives CATSRDRFAGNTIYF. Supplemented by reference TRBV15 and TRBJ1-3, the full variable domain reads DAMVIQNPRYQVTQFGKPVTLSCSQTLNHNVMYWYQQKSSQAPKLLFHYYDKDFNNEADTPDNFQSRRPNTSFCFLDIRSPGLGDTAMYLCATSRDRFAGNTIYFGEGSWLTVV.